What follows are 27 T cell receptor beta chains derived from one specimen sequenced in a study of blood T cell repertoires in COVID-19. Some clones are missing from TCRdb's copy, which holds only in-frame ones; the method was immunoSEQ multiplex PCR. This table holds about 100,000 clones, 87% found once. The sequenced sample was peripheral blood. These receptors all come from a man aged 30-40 years in a cohort sampled during active COVID-19.

This chain joins TRBV4-2 and TRBJ2-2; D not resolved. The V end lost 4 bases, the J end lost 1 base, and 7 bases lay between the germline ends. CDR3 size: 14 residues. Germline CDR1 is LGHNA and CDR2 is YNFKEQ. DNA for the CDR3: TGTGCCAGCAGCCCCTACCTGAACACCGGGGAGCTGTTTTTT. It translates to CASSPYLNTGELFF.

The chain has TRBV19 and TRBJ2-7; D possibly corresponds to TRBD2 (5 bases). V lost 5 bases to trimming and J lost 3 bases, with 14 bases between them. This CDR3 has 14 amino acids. Germline values: CDR1 LNHDA, CDR2 SQIVND (reference sequence). CDR3 protein: CASSPQGLIYEQYF. DNA for the CDR3: TGTGCCAGTAGTCCGCAAGGACTCATCTACGAGCAGTACTTC.

This chain links TRBV5-8 with TRBJ2-5; D possibly corresponds to TRBD2 (6 bases). The V gene's germline CDR1 is SGHTS and CDR2 YDEGEE. Trimming took off 2 bases at V and 3 bases at J, with 8 bases between the two ends. This CDR3 is 13 amino acids long. CDR3 loop: CASSFWEEETQYF. The CDR3 DNA follows: TGTGCCAGCAGCTTCTGGGAGGAAGAGACCCAGTACTTC.

The chain carries TRBV11-2 and TRBJ1-1; perhaps TRBD1 as D (5 bases). The germline V gene encodes CDR1 SGHAT and CDR2 FQNNGV. This CDR3 is 14 amino acids long. V lost 0 bases to trimming and J lost 7 bases, with 12 bases between them. The CDR3 sequence: CASSLEEGRGEAFF. DNA for the CDR3: TGTGCCAGCAGCTTAGAAGAAGGAAGGGGTGAAGCTTTCTTT. Supplemented by reference TRBV11-2 and TRBJ1-1, the full variable domain reads EAGVAQSPRYKIIEKRQSVAFWCNPISGHATLYWYQQILGQGPKLLIQFQNNGVVDDSQLPKDRFSAERLKGVDSTLKIQPAKLEDSAVYLCASSLEEGRGEAFFGQGTRLTVV.

This CDR3 is CASSLPGVPYEQYF. In DNA form, the CDR3 reads TGTGCCAGCAGCTTACCAGGGGTCCCCTACGAGCAGTACTTC. V and J are TRBV7-9 and TRBJ2-7; a possible D gene is TRBD1 (6 bases). Trimming removed 2 bases at V and 2 bases at J, with 10 bases between. Germline assignment: CDR1 SEHNR and CDR2 FQNEAQ (reference sequence). This CDR3 is 14 amino acids long. The whole variable domain, filled in from reference TRBV7-9 and TRBJ2-7, reads DTGVSQNPRHKITKRGQNVTFRCDPISEHNRLYWYRQTLGQGPEFLTYFQNEAQLEKSRLLSDRFSAERPKGSFSTLEIQRTEQGDSAMYLCASSLPGVPYEQYFGPGTRLTVT.

The rearrangement links TRBV5-1 to TRBJ2-1; D gene ambiguous. The CDR3 consists of 15 residues. Trimming stripped 2 bases from V and 0 bases from J, with 9 bases between. CDR1 is SGHRS and CDR2 is YFSETQ in the germline V gene. The CDR3 loop reads CASSFDTSSYNEQFF. The DNA of the CDR3 is TGCGCCAGCAGCTTCGACACAAGCTCCTACAATGAGCAGTTCTTC.

This chain joins TRBV5-5 and TRBJ2-5; 9 nucleotides align to TRBD2. The ends lost 2 bases at V and 2 bases at J; junction bases unmatched: 7. Germline-derived CDR1 and CDR2 are SGHKS and YYEKEE (reference sequence). This CDR3 contains 16 residues. The CDR3 DNA sequence: TGTGCCAGCAGCTTCGCAACGGGACTAGCACAAGAGACCCAGTACTTC. Its translation: CASSFATGLAQETQYF. The variable domain in full, completed from reference TRBV5-5 and TRBJ2-5, reads DAGVTQSPTHLIKTRGQQVTLRCSPISGHKSVSWYQQVLGQGPQFIFQYYEKEERGRGNFPDRFSARQFPNYSSELNVNALLLGDSALYLCASSFATGLAQETQYFGPGTRLLVL.

This chain joins TRBV28 and TRBJ1-1, with D tentatively TRBD1 (5 bases). CDR1 is MDHEN, CDR2 SYDVKM, per germline. The CDR3 has 14 amino acids. Trimming left V 4 bases short and J 0 bases short, with 9 bases between. This CDR3 is CASSSGGVNTEAFF. The CDR3 DNA is TGTGCCAGCAGTTCCGGGGGAGTGAACACTGAAGCTTTCTTT.

The table lists this clone with a few counts. V and J are TRBV19 and TRBJ1-5; TRBD1 matches 12 bases. V shed 8 bases, J shed 5 bases, and the junction held 1 base outside the gene matches. Germline assignment: CDR1 LNHDA and CDR2 SQIVND (reference sequence). This CDR3 spans 13 amino acids. The CDR3 spells CASGDRGHQPQHF. DNA of the CDR3: TGTGCCAGTGGGGACAGGGGGCATCAGCCCCAGCATTTT.

V usage is TRBV28 and J usage is TRBJ1-4; tentatively, D is TRBD1 (5 bases). The CDR3 loop spans 13 amino acids. V lost 8 bases and J lost 4, with 11 bases in between. Germline values: CDR1 MDHEN, CDR2 SYDVKM. The CDR3 DNA reads TGTGCCAGCGGAGAGACAGTTAATGAAAAACTGTTTTTT. Translation gives CASGETVNEKLFF.

The chain links TRBV7-9 to TRBJ2-5; weak D call: TRBD2 (5 bases). The V end was cut by 3 bases, the J end by 3 bases, with 17 bases between. This CDR3 spans 16 amino acids. Germline values: CDR1 SEHNR, CDR2 FQNEAQ (reference sequence). The CDR3 loop is CASSFGLRNIEETQYF. CDR3 bases: TGTGCCAGCAGCTTCGGACTTAGGAACATTGAAGAGACCCAGTACTTC.

The V and J genes are TRBV6-5 and TRBJ2-7, with D perhaps matching TRBD1 (6 bases). The germline V gene encodes CDR1 MNHEY and CDR2 SVGAGI. V shed 2 bases and J shed 4 bases, with 15 bases lying between them. The CDR3 totals 15 residues. The CDR3 region is CASSYRADRPYEQYF. The CDR3 DNA sequence: TGTGCCAGCAGTTACAGGGCGGACAGACCTTACGAGCAGTACTTC.

The chain employs TRBV9 and TRBJ2-5; TRBD2 might be the D (6 bases). Per germline, CDR1 SGDLS and CDR2 YYNGEE. The CDR3 loop spans 15 amino acids. Trimming removed 2 bases from V and 2 bases from J, with 13 bases in between. CDR3 protein: CASSVTGTPQETQYF. For the CDR3, the DNA is TGTGCCAGCAGCGTCACCGGGACTCCACAAGAGACCCAGTACTTC.

This clone was found once. This chain joins TRBV19 and TRBJ1-2; 12 nucleotides align to TRBD1. There are 15 residues in the CDR3. Germline V gene data show CDR1 as LNHDA and CDR2 as SQIVND (reference sequence). V shed 9 bases and J 6 bases; nucleotides not matched to a gene: 11. Written as DNA, the CDR3 is TGTGCCAGCTCTCCCGGGACAGGGGGCGCAAATGGCTACACCTTC. It codes for CASSPGTGGANGYTF.

The table lists this clone with a count of one. J is TRBJ2-7 and V is TRBV11-3, with 10 bases lining up with TRBD2. The junction had 10 bases not matched to a gene; V was cut back by 5 bases and J by 3 bases. This CDR3 has 16 residues. Germline assignment: CDR1 SGHNT and CDR2 YENEEA. The CDR3 DNA sequence: TGTGCCAGCAGCACCTCAATAGCGGGGGGTTTCTACGAGCAGTACTTC. This gives the protein CASSTSIAGGFYEQYF.

The chain employs TRBV30 and TRBJ2-7; a possible D gene is TRBD1 (6 bases). The V gene's germline CDR1 is GTSNPN and CDR2 SVGIG (reference sequence). V shed 2 bases and J shed 2 bases, with 13 bases lying between them. The CDR3 is made up of 14 amino acids. In nucleotides, the CDR3 is TGTGCCTGGAGTCAGGGGAGTGCCGCCTACGAGCAGTACTTC. Its protein product is CAWSQGSAAYEQYF. The full variable domain, rest sourced from reference TRBV30 and TRBJ2-7, is SQTIHQWPATLVQPVGSPLSLECTVEGTSNPNLYWYRQAAGRGLQLLFYSVGIGQISSEVPQNLSASRPQDRQFILSSKKLLLSDSGFYLCAWSQGSAAYEQYFGPGTRLTVT.

The rearrangement uses TRBV19 and TRBJ2-7, with D tentatively TRBD2 (6 bases). The CDR3 runs 14 residues. V gave up 4 bases and J gave up 0 bases, with 10 bases separating them. The germline V gene has CDR1 LNHDA and CDR2 SQIVND (reference sequence). The CDR3 loop is CASSTSGSSYEQYF. CDR3 bases: TGTGCCAGTAGTACGTCCGGGAGCTCCTACGAGCAGTACTTC.

The rearrangement joins TRBV6-5 to TRBJ1-2, with TRBD1 identical over 7 bases. Trimming took 3 bases from V and 2 from J; bases not matched to a gene: 6. Germline lookup yields CDR1 MNHEY and CDR2 SVGAGI. The length of the CDR3 is 15 residues. The CDR3 DNA follows: TGTGCCAGCAGTTATCAAGGGGGCGGAAACTATGGCTACACCTTC. This codes for CASSYQGGGNYGYTF.

This sequence joins TRBV27 and TRBJ1-2; possibly TRBD1 for D (5 bases). CDR1 and CDR2 (germline): MNHEY, SMNVEV (reference sequence). This CDR3 has 14 amino acids. The CDR3 reads CAARRAGPNYGYTF. The DNA of the CDR3 is TGTGCAGCGCGGAGGGCAGGGCCAAACTATGGCTACACCTTC.

The chain links TRBV7-9 to TRBJ2-5, with D unclear. The V gene's germline CDR1 is SEHNR and CDR2 FQNEAQ (reference sequence). Trimming shortened V by 7 bases and J by 7 bases, and 10 bases separated the two germline ends. The CDR3 sequence is 11 residues long. The CDR3 loop reads CASKTDGTQYF. CDR3 nucleotides: TGTGCCAGCAAAACAGACGGGACCCAGTACTTC.

The chain uses TRBV2 and TRBJ1-6; D possibly corresponds to TRBD1 (5 bases). Germline values: CDR1 SNHLY, CDR2 FYNNEI. The CDR3 covers 18 residues. V was pared by 8 bases and J by 11 bases, with 31 bases between. For the CDR3, the DNA is TGTGCCAGCCAACCAGACAGACCGGGTTCTGTCAGACTTCCACCCCTCCACTTT. It translates to CASQPDRPGSVRLPPLHF.

This clone showed up just a few times. The V gene is TRBV6-5, the J gene TRBJ2-5; 7 bases fit TRBD2. The V gene's germline CDR1 is MNHEY and CDR2 SVGAGI. J was trimmed by 5 bases and V by 8 bases; bases with no gene match: 5. This CDR3 spans 12 amino acids. The CDR3: CASGRGSETQYF. In nucleotides, the CDR3 is TGTGCCAGCGGACGCGGGAGCGAGACCCAGTACTTC.

This rearrangement joins TRBV7-2 to TRBJ1-6, with D possibly being TRBD1 (6 bases). V lost 1 base and J 6 bases, leaving 13 bases between the germline ends. The germline gives CDR1 SGHTA, CDR2 FQGNSA. This CDR3 has 16 amino acids. The CDR3 DNA reads as TGTGCCAGCAGCTTAGATATTCGCAGGGGTAATTCACCCCTCCACTTT. Protein product: CASSLDIRRGNSPLHF.

The V and J genes are TRBV7-2 and TRBJ1-4; the match to TRBD1 covers 9 bases. Unmatched junction bases numbered 5, after V lost 5 bases and J lost 4 bases. Germline V gene data show CDR1 as SGHTA and CDR2 as FQGNSA. CDR3 length equals 15 residues. The CDR3 loop is CASSPTGGDNEKLFF. The CDR3 nucleotides are TGTGCCAGCAGCCCGACAGGGGGAGATAATGAAAAACTGTTTTTT.

The table lists this clone with a count of one. The chain uses TRBV30 and TRBJ2-1; no clear D. Trimming left V 3 bases short and J 8 bases short, with 8 bases between. Germline CDR1 reads GTSNPN; CDR2 reads SVGIG (reference sequence). The CDR3 sequence is 11 residues long. The CDR3 here is CAWRRNHEQFF. The CDR3 DNA is TGTGCCTGGAGGCGCAACCATGAGCAGTTCTTC.

The chain couples TRBV9 to TRBJ2-3; D is ambiguous. The V end was cut by 0 bases, the J end by 4 bases, with 6 bases between. CDR1 and CDR2 (germline): SGDLS, YYNGEE. CDR3 length: 13 residues. The DNA for the CDR3 is TGTGCCAGCAGCGTAGACAGAGCAGATACGCAGTATTTT. Its translation: CASSVDRADTQYF.

This chain connects TRBV12-3 or TRBV12-4 to TRBJ1-2; unclear D gene. The CDR3 totals 13 residues. Trimming shortened V by 3 bases and J by 11 bases, and 16 bases separated the two germline ends. DNA of the CDR3: TGTGCCAGCAGTTTTCCCGCCGCGGTCGGGTACACCTTC. Its protein is CASSFPAAVGYTF.